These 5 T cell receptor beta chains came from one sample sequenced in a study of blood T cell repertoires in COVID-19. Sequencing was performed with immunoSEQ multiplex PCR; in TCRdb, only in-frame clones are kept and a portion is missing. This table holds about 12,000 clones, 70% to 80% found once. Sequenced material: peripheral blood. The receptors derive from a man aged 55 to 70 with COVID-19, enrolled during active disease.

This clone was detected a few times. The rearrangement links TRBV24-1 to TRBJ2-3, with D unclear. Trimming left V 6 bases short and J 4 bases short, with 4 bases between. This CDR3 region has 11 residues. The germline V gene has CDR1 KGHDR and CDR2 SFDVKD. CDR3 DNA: TGTGCCACCAGTACGGCAGATACGCAGTATTTT. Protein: CATSTADTQYF.

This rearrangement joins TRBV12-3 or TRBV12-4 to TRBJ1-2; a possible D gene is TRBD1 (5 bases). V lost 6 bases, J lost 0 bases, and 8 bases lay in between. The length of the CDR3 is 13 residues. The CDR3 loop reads CASRETANYGYTF. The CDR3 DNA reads TGTGCCAGCAGGGAGACAGCTAACTATGGCTACACCTTC.

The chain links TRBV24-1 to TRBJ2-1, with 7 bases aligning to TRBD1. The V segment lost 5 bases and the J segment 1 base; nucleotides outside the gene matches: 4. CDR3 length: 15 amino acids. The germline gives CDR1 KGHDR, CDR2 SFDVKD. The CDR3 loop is CATSVPGQSYNEQFF. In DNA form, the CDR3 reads TGTGCCACCAGTGTCCCGGGACAGTCCTACAATGAGCAGTTCTTC.

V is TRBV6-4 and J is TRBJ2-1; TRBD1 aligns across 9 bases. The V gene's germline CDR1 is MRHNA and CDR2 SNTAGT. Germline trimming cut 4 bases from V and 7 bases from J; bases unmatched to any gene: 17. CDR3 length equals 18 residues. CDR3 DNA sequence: TGTGCCAGCAGTGTACAGGGGGCGCTTCCCGGGCCGATGAATGAGCAGTTCTTC. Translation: CASSVQGALPGPMNEQFF.

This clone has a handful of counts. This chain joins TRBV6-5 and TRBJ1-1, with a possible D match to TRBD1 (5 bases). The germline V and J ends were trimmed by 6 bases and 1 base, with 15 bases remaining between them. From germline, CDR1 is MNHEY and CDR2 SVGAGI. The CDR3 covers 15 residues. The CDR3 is CASSLRVTANTEAFF. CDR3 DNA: TGTGCCAGCAGCCTACGGGTGACAGCGAACACTGAAGCTTTCTTT.